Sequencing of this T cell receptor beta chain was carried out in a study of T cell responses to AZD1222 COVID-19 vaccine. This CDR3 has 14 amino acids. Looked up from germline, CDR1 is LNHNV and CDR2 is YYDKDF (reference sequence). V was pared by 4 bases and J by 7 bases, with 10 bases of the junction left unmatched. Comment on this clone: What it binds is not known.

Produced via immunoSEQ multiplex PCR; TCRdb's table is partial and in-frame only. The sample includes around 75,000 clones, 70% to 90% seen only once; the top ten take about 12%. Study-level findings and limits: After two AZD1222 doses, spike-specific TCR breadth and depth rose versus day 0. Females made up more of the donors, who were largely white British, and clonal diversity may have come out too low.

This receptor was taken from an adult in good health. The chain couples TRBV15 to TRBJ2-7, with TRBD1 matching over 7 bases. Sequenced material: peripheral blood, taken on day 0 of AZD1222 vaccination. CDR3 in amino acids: CATSTRKTGAEQYF. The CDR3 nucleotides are TGTGCCACCAGCACCAGGAAAACAGGGGCAGAGCAGTACTTC. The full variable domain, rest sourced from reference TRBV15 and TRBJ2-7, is DAMVIQNPRYQVTQFGKPVTLSCSQTLNHNVMYWYQQKSSQAPKLLFHYYDKDFNNEADTPDNFQSRRPNTSFCFLDIRSPGLGDTAMYLCATSTRKTGAEQYFGPGTRLTVT.